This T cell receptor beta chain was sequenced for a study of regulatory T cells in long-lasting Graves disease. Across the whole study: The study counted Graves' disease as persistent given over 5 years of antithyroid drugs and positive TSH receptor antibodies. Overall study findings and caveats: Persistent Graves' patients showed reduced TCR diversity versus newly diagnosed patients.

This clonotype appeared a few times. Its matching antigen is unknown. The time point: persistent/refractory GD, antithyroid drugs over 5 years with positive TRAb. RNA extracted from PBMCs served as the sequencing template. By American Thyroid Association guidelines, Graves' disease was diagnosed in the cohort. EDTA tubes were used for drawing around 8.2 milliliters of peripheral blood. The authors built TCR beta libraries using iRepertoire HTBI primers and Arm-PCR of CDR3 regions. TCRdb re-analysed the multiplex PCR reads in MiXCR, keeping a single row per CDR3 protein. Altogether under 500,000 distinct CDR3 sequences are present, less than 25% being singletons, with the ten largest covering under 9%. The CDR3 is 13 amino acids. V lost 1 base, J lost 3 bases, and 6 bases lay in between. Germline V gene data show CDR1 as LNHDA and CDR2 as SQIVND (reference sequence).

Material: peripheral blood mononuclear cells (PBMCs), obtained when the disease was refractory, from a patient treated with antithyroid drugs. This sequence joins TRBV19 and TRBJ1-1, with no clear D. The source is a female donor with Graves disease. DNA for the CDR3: TGTGCCAGTAGTATAGTACGTGACACTGAAGCTTTCTTT. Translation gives CASSIVRDTEAFF.